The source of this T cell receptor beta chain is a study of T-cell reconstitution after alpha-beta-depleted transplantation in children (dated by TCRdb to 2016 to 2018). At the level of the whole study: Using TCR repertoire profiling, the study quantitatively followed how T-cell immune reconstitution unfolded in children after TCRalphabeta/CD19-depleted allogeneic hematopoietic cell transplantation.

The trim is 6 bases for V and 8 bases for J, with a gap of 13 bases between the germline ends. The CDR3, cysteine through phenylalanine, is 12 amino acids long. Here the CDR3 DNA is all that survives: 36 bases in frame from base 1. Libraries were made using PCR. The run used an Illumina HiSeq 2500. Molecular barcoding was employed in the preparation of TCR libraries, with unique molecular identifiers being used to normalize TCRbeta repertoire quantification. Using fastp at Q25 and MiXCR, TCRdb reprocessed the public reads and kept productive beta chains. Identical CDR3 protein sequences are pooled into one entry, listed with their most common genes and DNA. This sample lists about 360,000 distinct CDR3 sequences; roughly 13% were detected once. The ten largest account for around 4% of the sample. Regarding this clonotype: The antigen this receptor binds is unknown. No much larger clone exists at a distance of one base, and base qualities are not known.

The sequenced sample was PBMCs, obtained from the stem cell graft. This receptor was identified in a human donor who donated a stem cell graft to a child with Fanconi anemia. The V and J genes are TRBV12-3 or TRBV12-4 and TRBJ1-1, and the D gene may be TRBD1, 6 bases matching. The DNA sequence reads TGTGCCAGCAGCCAGAACAGGGACGAAGCTTTCTTT. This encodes CASSQNRDEAFF.